This TCR beta chain is from a study of Ad26.COV2.S vaccination and SARS-CoV-2 variants. The treatment here: 19 received Ad26.COV2.S at low or high dose, single or two shots; roughly 5 received placebo; per-sample allocation not given. On day 63 after the first injection, vaccine and placebo recipients gave samples. Germline V gene lookup returns CDR1 LGHDT and CDR2 YNNKEL (reference sequence). CDR3 length: 15 amino acids. V lost 2 bases and J 2 bases, leaving 12 bases between the germline ends. Measured with immunoSEQ multiplex PCR; TCRdb has only the in-frame clones, and not every one. The repertoire has 200,000 to 300,000 clones, 88% of them found once; the top ten carry approximately 11%.

This clonotype originated in a person between 18 and 65 years old who received the Ad26.COV2.S COVID-19 vaccine or a placebo. Sequenced material: peripheral blood, taken in a trial of Ad26.COV2.S vaccine versus placebo. The chain employs TRBV3-1 (or the pseudogene TRBV3-2) and TRBJ1-2; maybe TRBD1 (5 bases). The CDR3 loop is CASSQMGRTNYGYTF. For the CDR3, the DNA is TGTGCCAGCAGCCAAATGGGACGGACGAACTATGGCTACACCTTC.